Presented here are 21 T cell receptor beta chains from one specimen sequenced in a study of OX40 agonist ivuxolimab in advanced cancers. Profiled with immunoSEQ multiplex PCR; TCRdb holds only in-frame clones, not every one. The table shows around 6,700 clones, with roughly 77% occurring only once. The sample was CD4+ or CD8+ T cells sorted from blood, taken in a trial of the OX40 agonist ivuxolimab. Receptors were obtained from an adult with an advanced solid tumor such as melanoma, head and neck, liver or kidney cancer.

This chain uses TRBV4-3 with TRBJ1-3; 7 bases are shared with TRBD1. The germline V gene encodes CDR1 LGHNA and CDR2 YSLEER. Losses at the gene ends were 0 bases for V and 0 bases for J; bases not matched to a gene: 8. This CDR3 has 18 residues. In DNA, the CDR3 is TGCGCCAGCAGCCAAGATCTTTGGGAGGGGGCCTCTGGAAACACCATATATTTT. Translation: CASSQDLWEGASGNTIYF.

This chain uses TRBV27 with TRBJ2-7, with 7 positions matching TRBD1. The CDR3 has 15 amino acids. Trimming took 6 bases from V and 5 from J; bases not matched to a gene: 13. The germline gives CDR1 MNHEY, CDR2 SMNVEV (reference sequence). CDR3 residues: CASSPFSDRAHEQYF. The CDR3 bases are TGTGCCAGCAGCCCCTTTTCCGACAGGGCCCACGAGCAGTACTTC.

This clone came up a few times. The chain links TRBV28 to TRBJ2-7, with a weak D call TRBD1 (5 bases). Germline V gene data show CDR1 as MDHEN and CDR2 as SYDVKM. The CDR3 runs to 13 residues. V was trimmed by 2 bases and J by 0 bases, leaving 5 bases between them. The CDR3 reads CASSLTGSYEQYF. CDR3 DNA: TGTGCCAGCAGTTTAACAGGCTCCTACGAGCAGTACTTC.

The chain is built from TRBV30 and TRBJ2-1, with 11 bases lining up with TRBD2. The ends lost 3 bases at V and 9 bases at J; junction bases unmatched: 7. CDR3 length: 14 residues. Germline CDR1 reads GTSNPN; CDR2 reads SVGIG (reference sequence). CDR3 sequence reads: CAWRLAGVLGEQFF. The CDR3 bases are TGTGCCTGGAGACTAGCGGGAGTTCTGGGTGAGCAGTTCTTC.

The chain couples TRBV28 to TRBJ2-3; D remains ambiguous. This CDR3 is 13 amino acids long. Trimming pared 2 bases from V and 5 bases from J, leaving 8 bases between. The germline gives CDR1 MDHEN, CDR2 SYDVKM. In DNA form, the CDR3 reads TGTGCCAGCAGTTTAGGATACATAGATACGCAGTATTTT. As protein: CASSLGYIDTQYF.

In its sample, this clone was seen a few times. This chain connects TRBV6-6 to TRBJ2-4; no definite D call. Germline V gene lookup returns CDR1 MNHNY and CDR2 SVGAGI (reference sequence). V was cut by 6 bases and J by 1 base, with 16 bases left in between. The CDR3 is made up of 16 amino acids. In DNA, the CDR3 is TGTGCCAGCAGCGAGATTCCAATCGATGCCAAAAACATTCAGTACTTC. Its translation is CASSEIPIDAKNIQYF.

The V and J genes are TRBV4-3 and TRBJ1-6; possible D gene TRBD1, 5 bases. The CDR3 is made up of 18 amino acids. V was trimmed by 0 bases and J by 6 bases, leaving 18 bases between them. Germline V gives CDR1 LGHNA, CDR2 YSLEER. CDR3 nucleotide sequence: TGCGCCAGCAGCCAAGACCCTATATCGTGGGGCAGTAATTCACCCCTCCACTTT. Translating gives CASSQDPISWGSNSPLHF.

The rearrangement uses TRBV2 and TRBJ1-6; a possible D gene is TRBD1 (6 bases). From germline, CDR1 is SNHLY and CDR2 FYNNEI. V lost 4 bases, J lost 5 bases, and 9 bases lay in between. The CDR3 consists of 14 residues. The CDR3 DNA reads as TGTGCCAGCAGTGGGAAGGGGGATAATTCACCCCTCCACTTT. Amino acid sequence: CASSGKGDNSPLHF.

The DNA for the CDR3 is TGTGCCAGCAGTGACAACAGGCCACGGGGCTACACCTTC. Encoded protein: CASSDNRPRGYTF. The chain joins TRBV27 to TRBJ1-2, with a weak D call TRBD1 (5 bases). The CDR3 is made up of 13 amino acids. Trimming took 5 bases from V and 8 from J, leaving 15 bases between them. The germline gives CDR1 MNHEY, CDR2 SMNVEV (reference sequence).

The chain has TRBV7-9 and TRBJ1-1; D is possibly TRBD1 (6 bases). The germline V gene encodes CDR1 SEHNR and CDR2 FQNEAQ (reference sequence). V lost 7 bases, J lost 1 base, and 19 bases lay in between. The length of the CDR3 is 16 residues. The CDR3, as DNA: TGTGCCAGCAATTTACCCTCGGACAGACCGAACACTGAAGCTTTCTTT. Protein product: CASNLPSDRPNTEAFF. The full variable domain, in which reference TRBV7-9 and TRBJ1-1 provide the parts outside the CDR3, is DTGVSQNPRHKITKRGQNVTFRCDPISEHNRLYWYRQTLGQGPEFLTYFQNEAQLEKSRLLSDRFSAERPKGSFSTLEIQRTEQGDSAMYLCASNLPSDRPNTEAFFGQGTRLTVV.

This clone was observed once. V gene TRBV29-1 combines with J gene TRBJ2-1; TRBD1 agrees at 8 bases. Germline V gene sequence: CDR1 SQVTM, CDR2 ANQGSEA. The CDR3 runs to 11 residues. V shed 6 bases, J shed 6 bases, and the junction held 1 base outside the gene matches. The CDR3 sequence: CSVGQGNEQFF. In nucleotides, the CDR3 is TGCAGCGTAGGACAGGGCAATGAGCAGTTCTTC.

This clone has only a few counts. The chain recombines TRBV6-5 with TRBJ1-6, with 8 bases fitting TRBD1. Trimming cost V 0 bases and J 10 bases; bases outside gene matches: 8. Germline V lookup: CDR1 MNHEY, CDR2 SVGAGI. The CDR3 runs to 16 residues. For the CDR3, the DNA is TGTGCCAGCAGTTACTCGACAGGGGTGATGGTATCACCCCTCCACTTT. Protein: CASSYSTGVMVSPLHF.

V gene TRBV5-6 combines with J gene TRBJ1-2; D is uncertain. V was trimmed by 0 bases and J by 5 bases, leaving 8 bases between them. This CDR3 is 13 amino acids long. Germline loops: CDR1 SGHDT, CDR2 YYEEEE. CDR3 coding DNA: TGTGCCAGCAGCTTGGAATTGGAGTATGGCTACACCTTC. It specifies CASSLELEYGYTF.

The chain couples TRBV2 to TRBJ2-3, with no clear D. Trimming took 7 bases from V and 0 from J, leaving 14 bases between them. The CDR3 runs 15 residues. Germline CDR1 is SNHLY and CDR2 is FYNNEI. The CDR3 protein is CASKFGQSSTDTQYF. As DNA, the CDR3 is TGTGCCAGCAAATTTGGTCAATCTAGCACAGATACGCAGTATTTT. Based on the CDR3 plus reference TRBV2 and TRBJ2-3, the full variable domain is EPEVTQTPSHQVTQMGQEVILRCVPISNHLYFYWYRQILGQKVEFLVSFYNNEISEKSEIFDDQFSVERPDGSNFTLKIRSTKLEDSAMYFCASKFGQSSTDTQYFGPGTRLTVL.

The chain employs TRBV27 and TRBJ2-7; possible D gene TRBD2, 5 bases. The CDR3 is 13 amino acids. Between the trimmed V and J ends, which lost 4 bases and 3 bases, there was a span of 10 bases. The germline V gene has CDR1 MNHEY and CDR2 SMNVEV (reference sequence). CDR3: CASSSSGIYEQYF. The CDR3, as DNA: TGTGCCAGCAGTTCCTCGGGAATCTACGAGCAGTACTTC.

CDR3 in amino acids: CASIRSGGGSYEQYF. DNA of the CDR3: TGTGCCAGCATCCGCTCCGGGGGGGGATCCTACGAGCAGTACTTC. The gene calls are TRBV2 and TRBJ2-7, with 8 bases aligning to TRBD2. The CDR3 runs 15 residues. The germline V gene encodes CDR1 SNHLY and CDR2 FYNNEI. J gave up 1 base and V 7 bases, and 9 bases lay outside the gene matches.

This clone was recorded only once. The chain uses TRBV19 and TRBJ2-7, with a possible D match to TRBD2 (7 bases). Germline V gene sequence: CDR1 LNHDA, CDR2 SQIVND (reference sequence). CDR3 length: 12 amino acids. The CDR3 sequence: CILGGGGDEQYF. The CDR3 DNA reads TGTATCTTAGGGGGGGGCGGCGACGAGCAGTACTTC.

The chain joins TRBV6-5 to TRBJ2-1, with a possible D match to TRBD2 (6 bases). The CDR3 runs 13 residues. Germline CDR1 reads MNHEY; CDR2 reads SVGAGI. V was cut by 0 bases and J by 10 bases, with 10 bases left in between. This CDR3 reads CASSYSEGREQFF. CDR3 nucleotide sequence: TGTGCCAGCAGTTACTCGGAGGGAAGAGAGCAGTTCTTC.

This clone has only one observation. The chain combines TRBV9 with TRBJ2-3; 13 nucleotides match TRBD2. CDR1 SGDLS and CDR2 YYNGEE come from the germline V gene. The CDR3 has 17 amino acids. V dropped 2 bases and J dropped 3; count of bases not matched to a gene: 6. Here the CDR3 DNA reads TGTGCCAGCAGCGTTGCCGGGACTAGCGGGAAGACAGATACGCAGTATTTT. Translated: CASSVAGTSGKTDTQYF.

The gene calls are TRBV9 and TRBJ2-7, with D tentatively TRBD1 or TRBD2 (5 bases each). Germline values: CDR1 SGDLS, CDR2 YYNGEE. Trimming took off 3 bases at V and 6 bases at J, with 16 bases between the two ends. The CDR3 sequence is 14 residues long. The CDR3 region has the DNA TGTGCCAGCAGCGGCCGGGACCCTAGGGGCGAGCAGTACTTC. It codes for CASSGRDPRGEQYF.

CDR3 loop: CASSYGTSEYYEQYF. As DNA, the CDR3 is TGTGCCAGCAGTTACGGGACTAGCGAATATTACGAGCAGTACTTC. This chain connects TRBV6-6 to TRBJ2-7; 10 bases align to TRBD2. Germline V gives CDR1 MNHNY, CDR2 SVGAGI (reference sequence). With 2 bases clipped from V and 4 bases from J, the junction kept 5 bases outside the gene matches. The CDR3 runs 15 residues.